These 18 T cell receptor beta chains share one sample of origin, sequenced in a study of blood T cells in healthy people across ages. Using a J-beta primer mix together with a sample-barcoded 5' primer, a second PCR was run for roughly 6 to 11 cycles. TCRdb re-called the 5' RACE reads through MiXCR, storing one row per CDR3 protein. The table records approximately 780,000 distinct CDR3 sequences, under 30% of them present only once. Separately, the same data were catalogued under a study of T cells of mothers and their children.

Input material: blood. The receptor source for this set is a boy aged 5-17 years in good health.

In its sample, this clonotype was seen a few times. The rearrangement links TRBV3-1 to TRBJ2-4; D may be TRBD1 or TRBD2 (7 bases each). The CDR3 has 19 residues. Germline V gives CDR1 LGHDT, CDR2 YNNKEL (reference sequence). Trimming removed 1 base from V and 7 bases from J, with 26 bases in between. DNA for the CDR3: TGTGCCAGCAGCCAAGTAGTACCGAGCAGGGGGGGTAGAGGGAACATTCAGTACTTC. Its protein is CASSQVVPSRGGRGNIQYF.

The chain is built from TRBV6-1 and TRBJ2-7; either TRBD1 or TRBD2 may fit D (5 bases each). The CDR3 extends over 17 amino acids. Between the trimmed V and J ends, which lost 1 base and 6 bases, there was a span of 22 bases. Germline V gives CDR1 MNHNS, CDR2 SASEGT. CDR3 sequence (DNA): TGTGCCAGCAGTGAAGATCAGGACACGGGGTACCAGCTCGAGCAGTACTTC. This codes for CASSEDQDTGYQLEQYF.

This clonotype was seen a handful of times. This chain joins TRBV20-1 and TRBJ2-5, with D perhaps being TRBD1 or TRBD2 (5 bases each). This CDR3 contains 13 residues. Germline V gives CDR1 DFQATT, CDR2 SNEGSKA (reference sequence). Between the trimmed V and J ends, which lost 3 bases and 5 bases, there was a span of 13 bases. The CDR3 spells CSASRGEWETQYF. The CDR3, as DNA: TGCAGTGCTAGCCGGGGCGAGTGGGAGACCCAGTACTTC.

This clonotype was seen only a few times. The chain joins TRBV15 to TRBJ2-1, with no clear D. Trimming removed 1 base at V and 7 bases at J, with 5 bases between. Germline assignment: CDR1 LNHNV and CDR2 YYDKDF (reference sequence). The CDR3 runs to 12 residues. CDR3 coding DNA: TGTGCCACCAGCAGAGTCGGGAATGAGCAGTTCTTC. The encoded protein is CATSRVGNEQFF.

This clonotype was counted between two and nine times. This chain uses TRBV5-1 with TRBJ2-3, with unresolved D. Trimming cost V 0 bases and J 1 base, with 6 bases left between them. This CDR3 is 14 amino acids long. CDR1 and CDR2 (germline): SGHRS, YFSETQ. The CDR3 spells CASSLDSGTDTQYF. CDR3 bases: TGCGCCAGCAGCTTGGACTCTGGCACAGATACGCAGTATTTT.

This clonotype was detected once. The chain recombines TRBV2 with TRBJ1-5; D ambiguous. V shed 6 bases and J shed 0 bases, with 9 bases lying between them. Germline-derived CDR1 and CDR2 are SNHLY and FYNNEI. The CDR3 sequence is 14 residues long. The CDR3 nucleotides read TGTGCCAGCAGACTCGGGCTTAGCAATCAGCCCCAGCATTTT. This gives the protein CASRLGLSNQPQHF.

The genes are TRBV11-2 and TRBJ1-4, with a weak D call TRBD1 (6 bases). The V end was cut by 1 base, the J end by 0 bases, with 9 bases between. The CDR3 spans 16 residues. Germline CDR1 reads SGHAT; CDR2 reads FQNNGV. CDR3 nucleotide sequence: TGTGCCAGCAGCTTAGCTAGGGGGACAACTAATGAAAAACTGTTTTTT. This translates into CASSLARGTTNEKLFF.

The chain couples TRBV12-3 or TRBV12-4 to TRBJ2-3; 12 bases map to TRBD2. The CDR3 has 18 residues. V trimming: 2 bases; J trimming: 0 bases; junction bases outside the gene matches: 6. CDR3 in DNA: TGTGCCAGCAGTTTACTCCGGACTAGCGGGGCTAGCACAGATACGCAGTATTTT. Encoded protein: CASSLLRTSGASTDTQYF.

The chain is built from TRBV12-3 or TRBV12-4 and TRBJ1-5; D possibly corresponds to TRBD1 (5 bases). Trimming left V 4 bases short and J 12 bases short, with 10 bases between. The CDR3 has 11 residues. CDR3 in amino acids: CASSYGGVQHF. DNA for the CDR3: TGTGCCAGCAGTTACGGGGGGGTCCAGCATTTT.

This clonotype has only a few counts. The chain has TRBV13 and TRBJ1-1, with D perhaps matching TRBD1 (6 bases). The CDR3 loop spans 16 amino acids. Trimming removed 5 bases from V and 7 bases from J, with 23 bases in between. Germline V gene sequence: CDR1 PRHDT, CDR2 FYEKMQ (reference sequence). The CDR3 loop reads CASSPPDGGLFLEAFF. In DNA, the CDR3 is TGTGCCAGCAGCCCCCCGGACGGGGGGCTTTTCCTTGAAGCTTTCTTT. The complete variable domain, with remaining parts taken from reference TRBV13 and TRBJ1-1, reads AAGVIQSPRHLIKEKRETATLKCYPIPRHDTVYWYQQGPGQDPQFLISFYEKMQSDKGSIPDRFSAQQFSDYHSELNMSSLELGDSALYFCASSPPDGGLFLEAFFGQGTRLTVV.

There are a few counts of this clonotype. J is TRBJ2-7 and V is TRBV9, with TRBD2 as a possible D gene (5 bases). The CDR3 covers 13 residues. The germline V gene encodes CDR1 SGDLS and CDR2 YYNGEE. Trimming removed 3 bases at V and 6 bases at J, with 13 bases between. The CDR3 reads CASSAEGVGEQYF. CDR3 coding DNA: TGTGCCAGCAGCGCCGAGGGTGTGGGCGAGCAGTACTTC.

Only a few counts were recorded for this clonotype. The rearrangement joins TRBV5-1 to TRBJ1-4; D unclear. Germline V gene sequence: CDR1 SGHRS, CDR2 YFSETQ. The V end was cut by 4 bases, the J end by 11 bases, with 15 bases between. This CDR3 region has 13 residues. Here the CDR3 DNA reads TGCGCCAGCAGCCTCCGGAGTGGGGAGAAACTGTTTTTT. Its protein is CASSLRSGEKLFF.

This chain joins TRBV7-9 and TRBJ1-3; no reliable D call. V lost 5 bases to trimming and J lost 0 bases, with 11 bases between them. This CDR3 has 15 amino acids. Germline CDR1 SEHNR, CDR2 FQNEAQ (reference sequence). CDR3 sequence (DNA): TGTGCCAGCAGCGCGGACCGTCTCTCTGGAAACACCATATATTTT. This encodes CASSADRLSGNTIYF.

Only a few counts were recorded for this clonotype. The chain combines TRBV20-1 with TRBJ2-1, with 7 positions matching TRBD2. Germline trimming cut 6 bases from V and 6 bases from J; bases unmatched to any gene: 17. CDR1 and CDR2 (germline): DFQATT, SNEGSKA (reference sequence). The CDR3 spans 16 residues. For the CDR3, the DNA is TGCAGTGCCCCTTTGGGTCGGGGCGGGGGACTCAATGAGCAGTTCTTC. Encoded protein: CSAPLGRGGGLNEQFF.

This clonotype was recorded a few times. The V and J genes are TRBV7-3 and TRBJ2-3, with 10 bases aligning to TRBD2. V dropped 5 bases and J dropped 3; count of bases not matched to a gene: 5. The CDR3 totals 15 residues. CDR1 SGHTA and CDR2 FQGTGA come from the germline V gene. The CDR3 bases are TGTGCCAGCAGCCCAGGGACTAGCGAAACAGATACGCAGTATTTT. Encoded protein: CASSPGTSETDTQYF.

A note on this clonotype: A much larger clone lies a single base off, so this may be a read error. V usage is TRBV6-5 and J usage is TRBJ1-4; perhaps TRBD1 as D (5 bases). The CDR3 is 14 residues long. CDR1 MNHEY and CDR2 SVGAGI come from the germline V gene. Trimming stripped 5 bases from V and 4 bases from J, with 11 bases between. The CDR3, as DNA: TGTGCCAGCAGTCGGGACGGTTATAATGAAAAACTGTTTTTT. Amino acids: CASSRDGYNEKLFF.

The CDR3 bases are TGTGCCAGCCGAAGCCCGTCGGGCGGGGGCACAGATACGCAGTATTTT. Translation: CASRSPSGGGTDTQYF. The rearrangement links TRBV6-1 to TRBJ2-3; D is perhaps TRBD2 (6 bases). The CDR3 sequence is 16 residues long. CDR1 and CDR2 (germline): MNHNS, SASEGT. V shed 8 bases and J shed 1 base, with 19 bases lying between them.

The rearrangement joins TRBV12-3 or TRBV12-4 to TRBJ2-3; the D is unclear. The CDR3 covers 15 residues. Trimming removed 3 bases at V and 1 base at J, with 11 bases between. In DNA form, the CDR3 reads TGTGCCAGCAGTTTTGGTACCGCAGGCACAGATACGCAGTATTTT. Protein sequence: CASSFGTAGTDTQYF.